Listed here are 31 T cell receptor beta chains from one sample, sequenced in a study of blood T cells in healthy people across ages. With a J-beta primer mix and a sample-barcoded 5' primer, a second PCR ran roughly 7 to 11 cycles. Each CDR3 protein is one row after TCRdb ran MiXCR on the 5' RACE reads. The sample has under 1,000,000 distinct CDR3 sequences, more than 35% seen once; the top ten hold 15% to 20%. Sequenced: blood. The receptors derive from an older man in good health.

DNA of the CDR3: TGTGCCAGCAGTGACTCCCGCGTCCAGGGCGAGGTTGGAGCTTTCTTT. It encodes CASSDSRVQGEVGAFF. V is TRBV25-1 and J is TRBJ1-1, with D possibly TRBD1 on 5 matching bases. The CDR3 sequence is 16 residues long. V shed 3 bases and J shed 10 bases, with 24 bases lying between them. Germline CDR1 reads MGHDK; CDR2 reads SYGVNS. The variable domain in full, completed from reference TRBV25-1 and TRBJ1-1, reads EADIYQTPRYLVIGTGKKITLECSQTMGHDKMYWYQQDPGMELHLIHYSYGVNSTEKGDLSSESTVSRIRTEHFPLTLESARPSHTSQYLCASSDSRVQGEVGAFFGQGTRLTVV.

A few counts support this clonotype. V and J are TRBV11-1 and TRBJ2-5; D is undetermined. CDR1 is SGHAT, CDR2 FQDESV, per germline (reference sequence). The CDR3 length is 16 residues. Between the trimmed V and J ends, which lost 2 bases and 0 bases, there was a span of 13 bases. CDR3 residues: CASSLRSARYQETQYF. CDR3 in DNA: TGTGCCAGCAGCTTACGAAGCGCCCGATACCAAGAGACCCAGTACTTC.

The chain employs TRBV20-1 and TRBJ2-7, with D perhaps matching TRBD1 (6 bases). V gave up 8 bases and J gave up 3 bases, with 17 bases separating them. The CDR3 runs 13 residues. Germline V gene lookup returns CDR1 DFQATT and CDR2 SNEGSKA (reference sequence). The CDR3 reads CSPKGQPDYEQYF. CDR3 in DNA: TGCAGTCCAAAAGGACAGCCCGACTACGAGCAGTACTTC.

A note on this clonotype: At one end the junction does not follow the germline gene, possibly because of a read error. V and J are TRBV6-6 and TRBJ2-7; 7 bases agree with TRBD1. The CDR3 loop spans 14 amino acids. The germline CDR1 and CDR2 sequences are MNHNY and SVGAGI (reference sequence). For the CDR3, the DNA is TGTGCCAGCAGTGCACAGGGGATTGACTACGAGCAGAACTTC. This gives the protein CASSAQGIDYEQNF.

This clonotype was recorded a few times. The chain has TRBV7-2 and TRBJ2-5, with a possible D match to TRBD2 (5 bases). This CDR3 is 15 amino acids long. Germline assignment: CDR1 SGHTA and CDR2 FQGNSA. With 7 bases removed from V and 3 bases from J, the gap between germline ends came to 18 bases. In nucleotides, the CDR3 is TGTGCCAGCAACAAACGGACTCCCGCGAAAGAGACCCAGTACTTC. Protein product: CASNKRTPAKETQYF. Using reference TRBV7-2 and TRBJ2-5 for the parts outside the CDR3, the full variable domain is GAGVSQSPSNKVTEKGKDVELRCDPISGHTALYWYRQSLGQGLEFLIYFQGNSAPDKSGLPSDRFSAERTGGSVSTLTIQRTQQEDSAVYLCASNKRTPAKETQYFGPGTRLLVL.

As regards this clonotype: Because the CDR3 is missing its conserved closing phenylalanine or tryptophan, this is likely a read error. The chain joins TRBV13 to TRBJ1-5, with unresolved D. Deletions cut 0 bases from V and 2 bases from J, with 14 bases between. Germline V gives CDR1 PRHDT, CDR2 FYEKMQ (reference sequence). This CDR3 has 17 residues. CDR3 nucleotides: TGTGCCAGCAGCTTAGGGGATTTGGGTGGTGGCAATCAGCCCCAGCATCTT. This codes for CASSLGDLGGGNQPQHL.

The rearrangement uses TRBV29-1 and TRBJ2-7, with D maybe TRBD2 (6 bases). Germline assignment: CDR1 SQVTM and CDR2 ANQGSEA. V lost 3 bases to trimming and J lost 4 bases, with 13 bases between them. The CDR3 is made up of 13 amino acids. In DNA form, the CDR3 reads TGCAGCGTTGAGGCTAGCGACGTTTACGAGCAGTACTTC. Translating it yields CSVEASDVYEQYF.

V is TRBV9 and J is TRBJ2-3; D might be TRBD1 (6 bases). V lost 2 bases, J lost 5 bases, and 12 bases lay in between. From germline, CDR1 is SGDLS and CDR2 YYNGEE. This CDR3 is built from 14 residues. The CDR3 here is CASSVDRSQDTQYF. In DNA form, the CDR3 reads TGTGCCAGCAGCGTTGACAGGTCCCAAGATACGCAGTATTTT.

The rearrangement uses TRBV24-1 and TRBJ1-2, with D perhaps matching TRBD1 (5 bases). This CDR3 has 13 amino acids. Germline V gene data show CDR1 as KGHDR and CDR2 as SFDVKD. The V gene lost 9 bases and the J gene lost 7 bases, with 17 bases spanning the gap. This CDR3 is CATGVSGQRGYTF. CDR3 DNA sequence: TGTGCCACCGGGGTTTCGGGGCAACGTGGCTACACCTTC.

This clonotype was seen only a few times. The rearrangement links TRBV19 to TRBJ2-2; D not certain. The CDR3 has 12 amino acids. Germline V gives CDR1 LNHDA, CDR2 SQIVND (reference sequence). Trimming left V 7 bases short and J 1 base short, with 4 bases between. Here the CDR3 reads CASKGNTGELFF. CDR3 sequence (DNA): TGTGCCAGTAAGGGGAACACCGGGGAGCTGTTTTTT.

This clonotype appeared once. V usage is TRBV29-1 and J usage is TRBJ2-5; the D gene is possibly TRBD2 (5 bases). Trimming stripped 6 bases from V and 4 bases from J, with 12 bases between. The CDR3 sequence is 12 residues long. Germline V CDR1 and CDR2: SQVTM, ANQGSEA. The CDR3 loop is CSVAEGGETQYF. DNA of the CDR3: TGCAGCGTGGCTGAAGGAGGAGAGACCCAGTACTTC.

This clonotype was counted at least ten times. The chain combines TRBV20-1 with TRBJ2-5; tentatively, D is TRBD2 (6 bases). The CDR3 is made up of 16 amino acids. V was pared by 3 bases and J by 5 bases, with 22 bases between. The germline gives CDR1 DFQATT, CDR2 SNEGSKA (reference sequence). The CDR3 spells CSASKGSGENRETQYF. The CDR3 nucleotides are TGCAGTGCTAGTAAAGGTAGCGGAGAGAATCGCGAGACCCAGTACTTC.

This clonotype was seen more than once but under ten times. The V gene is TRBV4-2, the J gene TRBJ2-1, with TRBD2 matching over 8 bases. Looked up from germline, CDR1 is LGHNA and CDR2 is YNFKEQ. The CDR3 covers 17 residues. J was trimmed by 5 bases and V by 3 bases; bases with no gene match: 12. Here the CDR3 reads CASSQGGSLAGHNEQFF. The DNA of the CDR3 is TGTGCCAGCAGCCAGGGGGGGAGCCTAGCGGGCCACAATGAGCAGTTCTTC.

This clonotype was counted at least ten times. V and J are TRBV6-5 and TRBJ2-1; D is perhaps TRBD1 or TRBD2 (5 bases each). Germline CDR1 reads MNHEY; CDR2 reads SVGAGI. The CDR3 covers 15 residues. V lost 2 bases, J lost 4 bases, and 12 bases lay in between. CDR3 DNA: TGTGCCAGCAGTTACGGGACGTCCAGGTACAATGAGCAGTTCTTC. Its translation is CASSYGTSRYNEQFF.

This clonotype was detected once. The chain employs TRBV9 and TRBJ2-1, with a possible D match to TRBD1 (5 bases). V was clipped by 1 base and J by 12 bases, with 20 bases between them. The length of the CDR3 is 15 residues. Germline V gives CDR1 SGDLS, CDR2 YYNGEE. CDR3: CASSVSQAGRVGQFF. CDR3 DNA sequence: TGTGCCAGCAGCGTAAGTCAAGCAGGGCGTGTCGGGCAGTTCTTC.

Points on this clonotype: A much larger clone lies a single base off, so this may be a read error. This rearrangement joins TRBV3-1 to TRBJ1-4; no clear D. Looked up from germline, CDR1 is LGHDT and CDR2 is YNNKEL (reference sequence). The V end lost 5 bases, the J end lost 13 bases, and 14 bases lay between the germline ends. This CDR3 spans 12 amino acids. The CDR3 loop is CASSMIGVGLFF. Here the CDR3 DNA reads TGTGCCAGCAGCATGATAGGAGTTGGACTGTTTTTT.

The table lists this clonotype with a few counts. Possible read error: a much larger clone is one base away. The gene calls are TRBV29-1 and TRBJ2-5, with 8 bases matching TRBD2. V trimming: 2 bases; J trimming: 11 bases; junction bases outside the gene matches: 16. Germline V gene lookup returns CDR1 SQVTM and CDR2 ANQGSEA. CDR3 size: 15 residues. Written as DNA, the CDR3 is TGCAGCGTTGAAAGGGTCGGGGGGGCTTACAATGAGCAGTACTTC. Its translation: CSVERVGGAYNEQYF.

This clonotype was seen a few times. The rearrangement links TRBV6-1 to TRBJ1-2, with 10 bases lining up with TRBD1. This CDR3 has 19 residues. The germline V gene encodes CDR1 MNHNS and CDR2 SASEGT. Germline trimming cut 5 bases from V and 3 bases from J; bases unmatched to any gene: 18. As DNA, the CDR3 is TGTGCCAGCAGTCATGAAGCCGCCGGGACAGGGGTCTTTGACTATGGCTACACCTTC. Protein product: CASSHEAAGTGVFDYGYTF.

This sequence joins TRBV25-1 and TRBJ1-5, with 7 nucleotides matching TRBD1. From germline, CDR1 is MGHDK and CDR2 SYGVNS. V gave up 4 bases and J gave up 7 bases; unmatched junction bases: 7. This CDR3 contains 14 residues. CDR3 in amino acids: CASSGSGTDQPQHF. The CDR3 coding sequence is TGTGCCAGCAGTGGATCCGGGACAGACCAGCCCCAGCATTTT.

The CDR3: CASSLSPYWSETQYF. The CDR3 coding sequence is TGTGCCAGCAGTTTAAGCCCCTATTGGTCAGAGACCCAGTACTTC. This chain uses TRBV27 with TRBJ2-5; no firm D call. Deletions cut 2 bases from V and 4 bases from J, with 14 bases between. This CDR3 has 15 amino acids. In germline, CDR1 is MNHEY, CDR2 SMNVEV (reference sequence).

Only a few counts were recorded for this clonotype. This sequence joins TRBV5-8 and TRBJ2-3; D is possibly TRBD1 or TRBD2 (5 bases each). This CDR3 spans 14 amino acids. The V end lost 3 bases, the J end lost 2 bases, and 10 bases lay between the germline ends. Germline V gene lookup returns CDR1 SGHTS and CDR2 YDEGEE. CDR3 bases: TGTGCCAGCAGCTGGGAGACAGACACAGATACGCAGTATTTT. It is translated as CASSWETDTDTQYF.

The V gene is TRBV27, the J gene TRBJ1-6; TRBD1 matches 8 bases. CDR1 is MNHEY and CDR2 is SMNVEV in the germline V gene (reference sequence). V lost 0 bases and J lost 13; bases outside the gene matches: 11. The CDR3 has 16 residues. CDR3 loop: CASSLSFGQGATPLHF. In DNA, the CDR3 is TGTGCCAGCAGTTTATCCTTCGGGCAGGGGGCTACGCCCCTCCACTTT.

The V and J genes are TRBV30 and TRBJ1-4; tentative D call: TRBD1 (5 bases). V lost 2 bases, J lost 8 bases, and 27 bases lay in between. This CDR3 is built from 18 residues. The germline V gene has CDR1 GTSNPN and CDR2 SVGIG (reference sequence). This chain's CDR3 is CAWSSSRSGQGVGEKLFF. The CDR3 DNA reads as TGTGCCTGGAGTTCTTCCCGTTCAGGGCAGGGAGTCGGGGAAAAACTGTTTTTT.

The CDR3 nucleotides are TGTGCCACCAGCAGAGATAGCGGGGGGGCAGAGACCCAGTACTTC. This sequence encodes CATSRDSGGAETQYF. The rearrangement uses TRBV15 and TRBJ2-5; 11 bases map to TRBD2. This CDR3 is 15 amino acids long. Germline CDR1 and CDR2: LNHNV and YYDKDF (reference sequence). Trimming at V came to 0 bases and at J to 4 bases, leaving 1 base not matched to a gene.

There are a few counts of this clonotype. V gene TRBV12-3 or TRBV12-4 combines with J gene TRBJ2-7; D perhaps matches TRBD1 (5 bases). The CDR3 loop spans 13 amino acids. V lost 5 bases, J lost 6 bases, and 14 bases lay in between. As DNA, the CDR3 is TGTGCCAGCAGTCAGGGTATGGTGGGCGAGCAGTACTTC. Translating it yields CASSQGMVGEQYF.

In this sample, this clonotype turned up a few times. The gene calls are TRBV15 and TRBJ1-5, with D uncertain. The CDR3 is made up of 16 amino acids. Germline assignment: CDR1 LNHNV and CDR2 YYDKDF (reference sequence). Trimming took 4 bases from V and 2 from J, leaving 15 bases between them. CDR3: CATSKTPLGGNQPQHF. In DNA form, the CDR3 reads TGTGCCACCAGCAAAACCCCACTTGGGGGCAATCAGCCCCAGCATTTT.

Points on this clonotype: Mismatch with germline at one junction end may stem from a read error. V gene TRBV4-2 combines with J gene TRBJ2-1; TRBD2 matches 10 bases. This CDR3 region has 16 residues. Germline V CDR1 and CDR2: LGHNA, YNFKEQ. CDR3 DNA: TGTGTCAGCAGCTACCAAGCTAGCGGGAGTTACAATGAGCAGTTCTTC. Protein: CVSSYQASGSYNEQFF.

The genes are TRBV4-2 and TRBJ2-3, with D tentatively TRBD2 (5 bases). V was trimmed by 0 bases and J by 2 bases, leaving 12 bases between them. Germline lookup yields CDR1 LGHNA and CDR2 YNFKEQ. The CDR3 consists of 16 residues. CDR3 region: CASSQDPLASTDTQYF. CDR3 nucleotide sequence: TGTGCCAGCAGCCAAGATCCCCTAGCTTCCACAGATACGCAGTATTTT.

The CDR3 DNA sequence: TGTGCCAGCCCAGCTTGCGGGGGGAACACCGGGGAGCTGTTTTTT. The encoded protein is CASPACGGNTGELFF. This chain joins TRBV27 and TRBJ2-2; 7 positions match TRBD2. The germline V gene has CDR1 MNHEY and CDR2 SMNVEV (reference sequence). The CDR3 runs 15 residues. The ends lost 8 bases at V and 1 base at J; junction bases unmatched: 7.

This chain links TRBV20-1 with TRBJ2-7; TRBD2 aligns across 16 bases. The J call is uncertain, as TRBJ2-5 better fits the DNA end. Germline CDR1 reads DFQATT; CDR2 reads SNEGSKA (reference sequence). The CDR3 is 15 residues long. The CDR3 DNA reads TGCAGTGCTAGGGGACTAGCGGGAGGGAAAGAGACCCAGTACTTC. Protein product: CSARGLAGGKETQYF.

The chain uses TRBV2 and TRBJ2-7, with 7 positions matching TRBD1. The DNA end lines up better with TRBJ2-5; the J call may be wrong. This CDR3 spans 11 amino acids. The germline V gene encodes CDR1 SNHLY and CDR2 FYNNEI. CDR3 sequence reads: CASGQEETQYF. CDR3 sequence (DNA): TGTGCCAGCGGACAGGAAGAGACCCAGTACTTC.